The T cell receptor (beta chain) described here comes from a study of cytomegalovirus exposure and HLA in healthy donors. Study results and caveats: Researchers counted roughly 150 TCR beta chains as cytomegalovirus-associated. Per published reports, the classifier diagnosed cytomegalovirus status with high specificity and sensitivity.

CDR1 MNHEY and CDR2 SMNVEV come from the germline V gene (reference sequence). The CDR3 contains 14 residues. With 5 bases removed from V and 3 bases from J, the gap between germline ends came to 13 bases. The donors were part of the validation cohort, which consisted of over a hundred subjects and was separate from the first cohort of around 620 subjects. Turning to this clone: Its antigen is as yet unknown.

Sequencing was performed with immunoSEQ multiplex PCR; in TCRdb, only in-frame clones are kept and a portion is missing. The sample records about 130,000 clones, around 96% being singletons. The sequence derives from a man younger than 35 in good health and CMV-seronegative. The sample taken for sequencing was PBMCs. J is TRBJ1-1 and V is TRBV27; D remains unclear. The CDR3 coding sequence is TGTGCCAGCAGTGCCACGAACCGGGACACTGAAGCTTTCTTT. Translating gives CASSATNRDTEAFF.